A single sample is the source of the 21 T cell receptor beta chains below, sequenced in a study of CD8 T cells in ankylosing spondylitis (dated by TCRdb to about 2017). The library was obtained by 5' RACE. The sample was run on an Illumina HiSeq 2500. TCRdb redid the processing of the public reads, applying fastp at Q25 and MiXCR, and retained in-frame beta chains. Rows are combined by CDR3 protein, so each entry shows the most common genes and DNA. This sample holds about 280,000 distinct CDR3 sequences; about 20% were observed only once. The top ten clonotypes cover around 7.8% of the sample. Material: blood, either unsorted or a sorted T cell fraction (not recorded which). The source is a male donor with ankylosing spondylitis or in good health (not recorded which).

This chain joins TRBV7-3 and TRBJ2-3; a weak D match, TRBD2 (6 bases). This CDR3 has 14 amino acids. Trimming removed 6 bases from V and 3 bases from J, with 13 bases in between. Per the germline V gene, CDR1 is SGHTA and CDR2 is FQGTGA. DNA of the CDR3: TGTGCCAGCAGTATGGGGGGTCGGACAGATACGCAGTATTTT. Its translation: CASSMGGRTDTQYF.

This sequence joins TRBV28 and TRBJ2-5; 7 bases are shared with TRBD2. CDR3 length: 14 amino acids. Germline CDR1 reads MDHEN; CDR2 reads SYDVKM. V lost 5 bases to trimming and J lost 4 bases; unmatched junction nucleotides: 7. The CDR3 here is CASSLGLGIETQYF. The CDR3, as DNA: TGTGCCAGCAGTCTTGGACTAGGTATAGAGACCCAGTACTTC.

V and J are TRBV20-1 and TRBJ2-3; 9 bases are shared with TRBD2. V lost 0 bases to trimming and J lost 4 bases; unmatched junction nucleotides: 11. CDR1 and CDR2 from the germline V gene are DFQATT and SNEGSKA (reference sequence). The CDR3 covers 17 residues. The CDR3 bases are TGCAGTGCTAGAGATAGTGGTAGCGGGAGTAGGTCAGATACGCAGTATTTT. Translating gives CSARDSGSGSRSDTQYF.

This clonotype was picked up a small number of times. The chain employs TRBV24-1 and TRBJ2-5, with 13 bases fitting TRBD2. Losses at the gene ends were 1 base for V and 5 bases for J; bases not matched to a gene: 9. Germline V CDR1 and CDR2: KGHDR, SFDVKD. The CDR3 is made up of 18 amino acids. The CDR3 DNA reads as TGTGCCACCAGTGATTTCTGGACTAGCGGGAGAAGGAAGGAGACCCAGTACTTC. This codes for CATSDFWTSGRRKETQYF.

This clonotype was seen a handful of times. The rearrangement joins TRBV20-1 to TRBJ1-5; no clear D. Germline V CDR1 and CDR2: DFQATT, SNEGSKA (reference sequence). This CDR3 comprises 12 residues. V gave up 2 bases and J gave up 4 bases, with 6 bases separating them. DNA for the CDR3: TGCAGTGCTAGACAGAGAAATCAGCCCCAGCATTTT. The encoded protein is CSARQRNQPQHF.

The chain joins TRBV24-1 to TRBJ2-2; D assignment may be TRBD1 or TRBD2 (5 bases each). Trimming left V 3 bases short and J 5 bases short, with 12 bases between. The CDR3 covers 15 residues. The germline V gene encodes CDR1 KGHDR and CDR2 SFDVKD. CDR3 nucleotides: TGTGCCACCAGTGATCCGGGGACGGGTACCGGGGAGCTGTTTTTT. This gives the protein CATSDPGTGTGELFF.

In its sample, this clonotype was seen once. This rearrangement joins TRBV20-1 to TRBJ2-5; no firm D call. The CDR3 has 12 residues. V shed 3 bases and J shed 5 bases, with 10 bases lying between them. Germline CDR1 reads DFQATT; CDR2 reads SNEGSKA (reference sequence). In DNA form, the CDR3 reads TGCAGTGCTAGGAAATCTCCGGAGACCCAGTACTTC. It translates to CSARKSPETQYF.

With regard to this clonotype: With a much larger clone just one base away, this may be a read error. The chain recombines TRBV27 with TRBJ1-5; 7 positions match TRBD1. Looked up from germline, CDR1 is MNHEY and CDR2 is SMNVEV (reference sequence). The CDR3 loop spans 14 amino acids. Trimming took 4 bases from V and 9 from J; bases not matched to a gene: 9. The CDR3 reads CASSSTTGSRPQHF. For the CDR3, the DNA is TGTGCCAGCAGTTCAACGACAGGGAGTCGGCCCCAGCATTTT.

As concerns this clonotype: The junction departs from the called germline gene at one end, perhaps through a read error. The J gene is TRBJ1-3, the V gene TRBV28, with a possible D match to TRBD1 (5 bases). The CDR3 is made up of 15 amino acids. Germline lookup yields CDR1 MDHEN and CDR2 SYDVKM. The CDR3, as DNA: TGTGCCAGCAGTTCAACCCTCTTTGGGGGAAACATCATATATTTT. This sequence encodes CASSSTLFGGNIIYF. The entire variable domain, with the rest obtained from reference TRBV28 and TRBJ1-3, is as follows: DVKVTQSSRYLVKRTGEKVFLECVQDMDHENMFWYRQDPGLGLRLIYFSYDVKMKEKGDIPEGYSVSREKKERFSLILESASTNQTSMYLCASSSTLFGGNIIYFGEGSWLTVV.

The CDR3 here is CATHGGGTDTQYF. In DNA form, the CDR3 reads TGTGCCACTCACGGGGGAGGCACAGATACGCAGTATTTT. This chain links TRBV7-9 with TRBJ2-3; a possible D gene is TRBD2 (6 bases). This CDR3 has 13 amino acids. Germline loops: CDR1 SEHNR, CDR2 FQNEAQ (reference sequence). Trimming removed 10 bases at V and 1 base at J, with 12 bases between.

This clonotype was recorded at least ten times. The chain has TRBV5-6 and TRBJ1-2; D not certain. Per the germline V gene, CDR1 is SGHDT and CDR2 is YYEEEE. V lost 4 bases, J lost 0 bases, and 13 bases lay in between. This CDR3 region has 15 residues. The CDR3 coding sequence is TGTGCCAGCAGCCCAATACTGCCAGCTAACTATGGCTACACCTTC. Amino acid sequence: CASSPILPANYGYTF.

V usage is TRBV5-1 and J usage is TRBJ2-5, with 7 bases fitting TRBD2. Looked up from germline, CDR1 is SGHRS and CDR2 is YFSETQ. The CDR3 loop spans 14 amino acids. The V and J ends lost 4 bases and 4 bases, in that order; junction bases with no gene match: 7. As DNA, the CDR3 is TGCGCCAGCAGCGCCAGCGGGGCCCGAGAGACCCAGTACTTC. Translation gives CASSASGARETQYF.

This clonotype has only a few counts. V and J are TRBV5-1 and TRBJ2-2, with D perhaps given as TRBD1 or TRBD2 (5 bases each). This CDR3 contains 17 residues. Trimming removed 0 bases at V and 3 bases at J, with 15 bases between. From germline, CDR1 is SGHRS and CDR2 YFSETQ. This CDR3 is CASSLANIGTHTGELFF. CDR3 DNA sequence: TGCGCCAGCAGCTTGGCAAATATCGGGACCCACACCGGGGAGCTGTTTTTT.

To note about this clonotype: A read error may explain this, as a much larger clone is one base away. DNA of the CDR3: TGTGCCAGCAGTTTTGGGTACAATGAGCAGTTCTTC. Its translation: CASSFGYNEQFF. The chain employs TRBV12-3 or TRBV12-4 and TRBJ2-1; D uncertain. The CDR3 contains 12 residues. V lost 3 bases, J lost 4 bases, and 4 bases lay in between.

Turning to this clonotype: Its ends do not fully match the called genes, so a read error is possible. This chain connects TRBV5-1 to TRBJ2-3; TRBD1 might be the D (5 bases). The CDR3 runs to 12 residues. In germline, CDR1 is SGHRS, CDR2 YFSETQ. CDR3 residues: CASSPPTATQYF. CDR3 nucleotide sequence: TGCGCCAGCAGCCCACCGACAGCTACGCAGTATTTT.

This sequence joins TRBV11-2 and TRBJ2-6; TRBD2 is a possible D gene (6 bases). The CDR3 sequence is 18 residues long. Trimming shortened V by 2 bases and J by 1 base, and 15 bases separated the two germline ends. Germline CDR1 SGHAT, CDR2 FQNNGV. CDR3 loop: CASSLFGGIVSGANVLTF. For the CDR3, the DNA is TGTGCCAGCAGCTTATTTGGGGGGATAGTATCTGGGGCCAACGTCCTGACTTTC.

V is TRBV20-1 and J is TRBJ1-5; D may be TRBD1 (6 bases). Germline-derived CDR1 and CDR2 are DFQATT and SNEGSKA (reference sequence). V was cut by 0 bases and J by 2 bases, with 20 bases left in between. The CDR3 covers 18 residues. The CDR3 DNA sequence: TGCAGTGCTAGAGATCCATTCCCCAGGGGTGGTGGCAATCAGCCCCAGCATTTT. This encodes CSARDPFPRGGGNQPQHF.

This clonotype was detected ten times or more. This chain links TRBV27 with TRBJ2-2; D tentatively reads TRBD1 or TRBD2 (6 bases each). The V end was cut by 0 bases, the J end by 9 bases, with 8 bases between. CDR1 is MNHEY and CDR2 is SMNVEV in the germline V gene (reference sequence). The CDR3 is made up of 13 amino acids. For the CDR3, the DNA is TGTGCCAGCAGTTTATCGGGGGGCCGGGAGCTGTTTTTT. Translated: CASSLSGGRELFF.

This clonotype was counted only a few times. The rearrangement uses TRBV12-3 or TRBV12-4 and TRBJ2-5, with D perhaps TRBD2 (6 bases). Trimming stripped 3 bases from V and 0 bases from J, with 8 bases between. CDR3 length equals 14 residues. The CDR3 loop is CASSFRDYQETQYF. Here the CDR3 DNA reads TGTGCCAGCAGTTTTCGGGACTACCAAGAGACCCAGTACTTC.

The rearrangement uses TRBV9 and TRBJ1-1, with a possible D match to TRBD1 (5 bases). The CDR3 extends over 14 amino acids. The V gene's germline CDR1 is SGDLS and CDR2 YYNGEE. Trimming took 4 bases from V and 1 from J, leaving 11 bases between them. The CDR3 region has the DNA TGTGCCAGCAGCAAGGGACGGGAGAACACTGAAGCTTTCTTT. Its protein is CASSKGRENTEAFF.

V and J are TRBV29-1 and TRBJ1-2, with a possible D match to TRBD1 (6 bases). The CDR3 totals 11 residues. The germline V gene has CDR1 SQVTM and CDR2 ANQGSEA. With 6 bases removed from V and 7 bases from J, the gap between germline ends came to 12 bases. CDR3 residues: CSVDSTGGYTF. The CDR3 DNA reads as TGCAGCGTGGACAGCACGGGTGGCTACACCTTC.